This is a list of T cell receptor beta chains from one sample in a study of T cells in Graves' hyperthyroidism and ophthalmopathy. TCRdb re-analysed the multiplex PCR reads in MiXCR, keeping a single row per CDR3 protein. This sample carries about 290,000 distinct CDR3 sequences, 15% to 20% of them seen once, and the ten largest clones take under 40%. The sample comprised blood. The receptors were gathered from a man aged 50-59 years with Graves' ophthalmopathy. Both conserved end residues are trimmed from each CDR3. Each record gives: V gene, CDR3 protein.

v_call: TRBV11-2; cdr3_aa: ASDQGGLGYT
v_call: TRBV30; cdr3_aa: AWSGGGNQPQH
v_call: TRBV18; cdr3_aa: ASSPDRTYTDTQY
v_call: TRBV3-1; cdr3_aa: ASSLSGSGELF
v_call: TRBV7-3; cdr3_aa: ASSFRDGGEQY
v_call: TRBV6-1; cdr3_aa: ASSSQGAWSNQPQH
v_call: TRBV6-4; cdr3_aa: ASALNSGYATQY
v_call: TRBV30; cdr3_aa: AWSVVQGRTTEAF
v_call: TRBV5-6; cdr3_aa: ASSRLAGQDTQY
v_call: TRBV28; cdr3_aa: ASRDSEAF
v_call: TRBV7-2; cdr3_aa: ASSRNGLAEGSQY
v_call: TRBV2; cdr3_aa: ASNDRNYNEQF
v_call: TRBV28; cdr3_aa: ASSHWREVTGELF
v_call: TRBV12-3/TRBV12-4; cdr3_aa: ASSFGGGAEAF
v_call: TRBV28; cdr3_aa: ASSTAGTSGPYEQY
v_call: TRBV14; cdr3_aa: ASSQGQGGPYEQY
v_call: TRBV20-1; cdr3_aa: SATVIWAYEQY
v_call: TRBV15; cdr3_aa: ATSRDSARGTEAF
v_call: TRBV2; cdr3_aa: ASSEEAGSGNTIY
v_call: TRBV7-8; cdr3_aa: ASSHRWGANQPQH
v_call: TRBV12-3/TRBV12-4; cdr3_aa: ASRSGTANYGYT
v_call: TRBV6-2/TRBV6-3; cdr3_aa: ASSHPGGLSQPQH
v_call: TRBV2; cdr3_aa: ASSLRGRGYGYT
v_call: TRBV28; cdr3_aa: ASSLAPRGRSTDTQY
v_call: TRBV9; cdr3_aa: ASSTQTGLAGRSSYNEQF
v_call: TRBV28; cdr3_aa: ASSEVEETQY
v_call: TRBV7-3; cdr3_aa: ASSSRGGVGGADTQY
v_call: TRBV6-5; cdr3_aa: ASSYFSGEGAGELF
v_call: TRBV10-3; cdr3_aa: AIRPGQELYEQY
v_call: TRBV18; cdr3_aa: ASSLSYTDTQY
v_call: TRBV29-1; cdr3_aa: SVVSGGNTIY
v_call: TRBV10-3; cdr3_aa: AISPDRGPYNEQF
v_call: TRBV29-1; cdr3_aa: SVLGHRNTEAF
v_call: TRBV24-1; cdr3_aa: ATSEDRAGRNNEQF
v_call: TRBV9; cdr3_aa: ASSVDLDRNQPQH
v_call: TRBV3-1; cdr3_aa: ASSPMTGGDSPLH
v_call: TRBV10-3; cdr3_aa: AISDGGRSNYGYT
v_call: TRBV3-1; cdr3_aa: ASSLKRSDSPLH
v_call: TRBV28; cdr3_aa: ASRLGLAETQY
v_call: TRBV5-1; cdr3_aa: ASSPGSVGLGEQY
v_call: TRBV2; cdr3_aa: ASTGKFSANYGYT
v_call: TRBV18; cdr3_aa: ASSPVRDPSNQPQH
v_call: TRBV28; cdr3_aa: ASSLYASGRAHEQY
v_call: TRBV19; cdr3_aa: ASSKGLEADTQY
v_call: TRBV6-9; cdr3_aa: ASSLRGAAGELF
v_call: TRBV25-1; cdr3_aa: ASSEIGRGQGKF
v_call: TRBV5-1; cdr3_aa: ASSGQGGQETQY
v_call: TRBV20-1; cdr3_aa: SARKRAGGELF
v_call: TRBV4-2; cdr3_aa: ASSPQVEPLASGYT
v_call: TRBV12-5; cdr3_aa: ASGLVRPRPNEQY